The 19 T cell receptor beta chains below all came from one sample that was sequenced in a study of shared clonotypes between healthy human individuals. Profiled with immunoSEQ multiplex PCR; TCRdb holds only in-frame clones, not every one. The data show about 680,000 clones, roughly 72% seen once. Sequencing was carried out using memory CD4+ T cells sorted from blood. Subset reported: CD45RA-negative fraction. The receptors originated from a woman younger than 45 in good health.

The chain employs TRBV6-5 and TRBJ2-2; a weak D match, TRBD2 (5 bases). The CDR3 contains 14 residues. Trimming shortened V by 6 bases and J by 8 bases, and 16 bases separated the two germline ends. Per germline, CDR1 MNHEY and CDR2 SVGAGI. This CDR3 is CASRRGPFFGELFF. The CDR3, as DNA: TGTGCCAGCAGACGCGGGCCCTTTTTTGGGGAGCTGTTTTTT.

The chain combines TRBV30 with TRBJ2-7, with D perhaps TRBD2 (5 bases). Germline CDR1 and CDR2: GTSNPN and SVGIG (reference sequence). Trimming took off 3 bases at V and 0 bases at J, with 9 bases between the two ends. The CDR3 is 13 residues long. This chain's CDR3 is CAWRLGSSYEQYF. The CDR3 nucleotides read TGTGCCTGGAGGTTGGGGAGCTCCTACGAGCAGTACTTC.

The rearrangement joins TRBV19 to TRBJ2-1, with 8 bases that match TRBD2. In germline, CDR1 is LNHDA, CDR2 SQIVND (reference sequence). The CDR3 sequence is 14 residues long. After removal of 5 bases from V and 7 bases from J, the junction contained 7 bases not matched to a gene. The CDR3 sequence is CASSLTGGSNEQFF. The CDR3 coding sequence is TGTGCCAGTAGTCTAACGGGAGGGTCGAATGAGCAGTTCTTC.

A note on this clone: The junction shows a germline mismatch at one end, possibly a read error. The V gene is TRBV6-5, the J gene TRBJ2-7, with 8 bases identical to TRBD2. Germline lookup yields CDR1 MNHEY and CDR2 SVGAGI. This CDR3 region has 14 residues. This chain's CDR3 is CAISEPSGREEQYF. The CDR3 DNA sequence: TGTGCCATCAGTGAGCCCAGCGGGAGAGAAGAGCAGTACTTC.

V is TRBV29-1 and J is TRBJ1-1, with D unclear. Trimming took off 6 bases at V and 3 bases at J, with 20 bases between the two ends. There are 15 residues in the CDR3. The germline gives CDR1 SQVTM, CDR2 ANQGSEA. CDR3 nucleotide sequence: TGCAGCGTCCAAACGAGGATAAGGCGGGACACTGAAGCTTTCTTT. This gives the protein CSVQTRIRRDTEAFF.

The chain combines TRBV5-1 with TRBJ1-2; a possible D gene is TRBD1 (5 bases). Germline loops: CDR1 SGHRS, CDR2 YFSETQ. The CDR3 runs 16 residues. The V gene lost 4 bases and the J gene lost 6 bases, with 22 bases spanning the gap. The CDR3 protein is CASSPGPQWERHGYTF. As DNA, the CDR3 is TGCGCCAGCAGCCCGGGACCGCAGTGGGAGAGGCATGGCTACACCTTC.

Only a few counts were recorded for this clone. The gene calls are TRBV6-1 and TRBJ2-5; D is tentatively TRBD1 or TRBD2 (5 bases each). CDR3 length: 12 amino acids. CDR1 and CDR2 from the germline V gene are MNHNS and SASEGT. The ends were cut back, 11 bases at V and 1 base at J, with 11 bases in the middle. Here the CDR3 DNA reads TGTGCCGGCGAGGGGATCCAAGAGACCCAGTACTTC. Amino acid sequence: CAGEGIQETQYF.

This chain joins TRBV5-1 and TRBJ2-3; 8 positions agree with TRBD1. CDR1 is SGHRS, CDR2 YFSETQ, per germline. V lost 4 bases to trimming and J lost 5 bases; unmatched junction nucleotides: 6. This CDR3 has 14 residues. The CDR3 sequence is CASSADRGRDTQYF. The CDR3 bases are TGCGCCAGCAGCGCTGACAGGGGCAGAGATACGCAGTATTTT.

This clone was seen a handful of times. The CDR3 region has the DNA TGTGCCACCAGCAGAGATGTTGCACAGGCGTATGAGCAGTTCTTC. Amino acids: CATSRDVAQAYEQFF. This chain joins TRBV15 and TRBJ2-1; weak D call: TRBD1 (5 bases). The length of the CDR3 is 15 residues. V lost 0 bases and J 8 bases, leaving 14 bases between the germline ends. Looked up from germline, CDR1 is LNHNV and CDR2 is YYDKDF (reference sequence). The variable domain in full, completed from reference TRBV15 and TRBJ2-1, reads DAMVIQNPRYQVTQFGKPVTLSCSQTLNHNVMYWYQQKSSQAPKLLFHYYDKDFNNEADTPDNFQSRRPNTSFCFLDIRSPGLGDTAMYLCATSRDVAQAYEQFFGPGTRLTVL.

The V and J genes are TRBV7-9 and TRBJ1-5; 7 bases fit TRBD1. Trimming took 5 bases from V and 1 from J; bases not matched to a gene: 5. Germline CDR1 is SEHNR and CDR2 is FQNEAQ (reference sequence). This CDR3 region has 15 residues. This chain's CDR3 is CASSGGGRSNQPQHF. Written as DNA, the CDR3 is TGTGCCAGCAGCGGAGGGGGCCGCAGCAATCAGCCCCAGCATTTT.

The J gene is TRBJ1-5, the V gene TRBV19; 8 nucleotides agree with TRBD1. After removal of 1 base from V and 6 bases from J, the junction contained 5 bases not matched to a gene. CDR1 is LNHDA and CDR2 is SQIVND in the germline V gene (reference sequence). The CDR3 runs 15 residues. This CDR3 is CASSIGRQGSQPQHF. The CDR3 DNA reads TGTGCCAGTAGTATAGGGAGACAGGGGAGTCAGCCCCAGCATTTT.

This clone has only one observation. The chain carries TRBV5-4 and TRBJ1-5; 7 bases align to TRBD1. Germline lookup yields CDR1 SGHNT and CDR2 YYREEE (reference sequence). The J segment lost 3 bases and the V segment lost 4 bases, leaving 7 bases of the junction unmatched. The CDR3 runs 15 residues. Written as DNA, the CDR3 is TGTGCCAGCAGCCCGGAGGGACAGCCCAATCAGCCCCAGCATTTT. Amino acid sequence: CASSPEGQPNQPQHF.

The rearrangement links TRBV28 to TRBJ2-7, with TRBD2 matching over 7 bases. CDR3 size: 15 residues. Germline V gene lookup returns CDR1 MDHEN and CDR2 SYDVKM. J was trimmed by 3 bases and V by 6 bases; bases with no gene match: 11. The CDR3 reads CASRLGLEAIYEQYF. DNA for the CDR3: TGTGCCAGCAGACTTGGACTAGAAGCCATCTACGAGCAGTACTTC. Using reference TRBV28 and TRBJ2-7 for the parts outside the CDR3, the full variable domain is DVKVTQSSRYLVKRTGEKVFLECVQDMDHENMFWYRQDPGLGLRLIYFSYDVKMKEKGDIPEGYSVSREKKERFSLILESASTNQTSMYLCASRLGLEAIYEQYFGPGTRLTVT.

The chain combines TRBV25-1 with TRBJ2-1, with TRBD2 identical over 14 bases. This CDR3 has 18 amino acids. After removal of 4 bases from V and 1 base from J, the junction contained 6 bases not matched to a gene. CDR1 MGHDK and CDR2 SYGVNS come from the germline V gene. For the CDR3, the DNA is TGTGCCAGCAGTGGAGGACTAGCGGGAGGATTGTCCTACAATGAGCAGTTCTTC. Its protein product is CASSGGLAGGLSYNEQFF.

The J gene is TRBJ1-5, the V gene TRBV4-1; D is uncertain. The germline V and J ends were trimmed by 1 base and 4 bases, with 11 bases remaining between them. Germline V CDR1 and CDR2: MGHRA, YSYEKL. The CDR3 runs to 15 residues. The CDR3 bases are TGCGCCAGCAGCCAAGGGACGGACTATAATCAGCCCCAGCATTTT. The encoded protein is CASSQGTDYNQPQHF.

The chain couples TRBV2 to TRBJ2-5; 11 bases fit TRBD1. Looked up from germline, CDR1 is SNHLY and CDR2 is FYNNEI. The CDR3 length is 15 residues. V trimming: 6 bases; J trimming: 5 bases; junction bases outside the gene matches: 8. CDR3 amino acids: CASRLDRGRPETQYF. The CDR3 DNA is TGTGCCAGCAGATTGGACAGGGGGCGTCCGGAGACCCAGTACTTC.

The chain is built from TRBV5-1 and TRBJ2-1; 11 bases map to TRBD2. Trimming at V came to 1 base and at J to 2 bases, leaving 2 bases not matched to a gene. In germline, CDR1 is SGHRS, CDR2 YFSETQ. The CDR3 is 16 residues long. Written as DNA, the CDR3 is TGCGCCAGCAGCTTGATAGCGGGAGGGGCCTACAATGAGCAGTTCTTC. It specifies CASSLIAGGAYNEQFF.

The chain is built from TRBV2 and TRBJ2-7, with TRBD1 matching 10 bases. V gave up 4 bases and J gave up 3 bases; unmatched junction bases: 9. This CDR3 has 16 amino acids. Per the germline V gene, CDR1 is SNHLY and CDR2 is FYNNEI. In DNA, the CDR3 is TGTGCCAGCAGTGCGGACAGGGGGACAATGAACTACGAGCAGTACTTC. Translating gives CASSADRGTMNYEQYF.

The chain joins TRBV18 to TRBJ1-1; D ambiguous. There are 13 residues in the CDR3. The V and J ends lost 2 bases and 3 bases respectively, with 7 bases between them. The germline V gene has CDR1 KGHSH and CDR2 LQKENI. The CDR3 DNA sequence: TGTGCCAGCTCACCAGTGTCGCACACTGAAGCTTTCTTT. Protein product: CASSPVSHTEAFF.